Here is one T cell receptor (beta chain) with its context. Its antigen remains unidentified. No base quality values were provided; no much bigger clone lies one nucleotide off. The data originate from a study of blood T cell repertoires in COVID-19 (dated by TCRdb to 2020 to 2021). Regarding the study in general: Samples from collaborators originated in the United States, Italy and Spain and spanned both the acute and convalescent phases of COVID-19. The material from the prospective study consisted of cDNA or gDNA derived from T cells, B-cell-depleted T cells, or PBMCs. Subjects who had been exposed to COVID-19, were actively infected with it, or had recovered from it provided the deeply sampled blood TCRbeta repertoires that made up the dataset. The repertoires were released in a freely available public database intended as a resource for research on the immune response to SARS-CoV-2. Samples were obtained from the ongoing ImmuneRACE study (first 160 participants) and from over a thousand subjects provided by 6 global collaborators. The sample metadata nearly always contained a de-identified subject ID, COVID-19 status, age in years and sex. HLA class I and class II types, where available, came from metadata supplied by the sample provider rather than from assay-based typing.

From a lookup of the germline V gene, CDR1 and CDR2 are SNHLY and FYNNEI. Germline trimming amounts to 6 bases on V and 7 bases on J, with 3 as the count of junction bases outside the gene matches. Taken from cysteine to phenylalanine, the CDR3 has 13 residues. Solely the CDR3 DNA is kept, with 39 bases framed from the first base. Collaborating institutions collected whole blood in K2EDTA tubes following their own protocols. Collaborator samples were shipped for TCRbeta analysis as frozen whole blood, isolated PBMCs, or DNA extracted from either sample type. General findings and caveats noted by the study authors: How much clinical and demographic metadata was included differed by source and by participant, and the metadata was provided uncurated.

The immunoSEQ Assay, a bias-controlled multiplex PCR, was used to amplify TCRbeta CDR3 regions from genomic DNA. Processing in the source paper ran as follows. The number of nucleated cells in each sample was estimated from the amplification of reference gene primers within the assay. To quantify the absolute abundance of each unique TCRbeta CDR3 rearrangement, sequence reads were collapsed and filtered. For each sample, productive Simpson clonality was calculated as the square root of Simpson's diversity index across productive rearrangements. TCRdb limited this immuneACCESS table to in-frame rearrangements with V and J called. A share of clones is missing; checked studies link under half to unresolved V genes, and the rest is unexplained. V and J calls and clone size come straight from that table; D and trimming were deduced from the DNA. Recorded for this sample are fewer than 150,000 clones; about four fifths of them occurred a single time. The top ten clones comprise around 13% of the sample.

The receptor comes from a human donor in a cohort sampled during active COVID-19. The chain is made from TRBV2 and TRBJ1-2; 12 bases in between match TRBD1. Sequencing was done on a sample of peripheral blood. For the CDR3, the sequence is CASRGQGAFGYTF. In nucleotide form, the sequence is TGTGCCAGCAGGGGACAGGGGGCTTTTGGCTACACCTTC.